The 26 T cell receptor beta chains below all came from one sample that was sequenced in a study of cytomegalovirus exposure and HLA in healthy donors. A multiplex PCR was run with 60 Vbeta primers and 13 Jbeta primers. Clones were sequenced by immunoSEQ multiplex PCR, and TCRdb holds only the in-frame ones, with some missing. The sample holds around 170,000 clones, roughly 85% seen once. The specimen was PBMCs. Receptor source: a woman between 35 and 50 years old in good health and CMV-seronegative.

The CDR3 DNA follows: TGTGCCAGCAGTGGTATGGGGGGACCATACGAGCAGTACTTC. Its translation: CASSGMGGPYEQYF. The chain carries TRBV27 and TRBJ2-7, with a possible D match to TRBD2 (6 bases). Germline assignment: CDR1 MNHEY and CDR2 SMNVEV (reference sequence). V was shortened by 5 bases and J by 4 bases, with 15 bases between the two germline ends. The CDR3 extends over 14 amino acids.

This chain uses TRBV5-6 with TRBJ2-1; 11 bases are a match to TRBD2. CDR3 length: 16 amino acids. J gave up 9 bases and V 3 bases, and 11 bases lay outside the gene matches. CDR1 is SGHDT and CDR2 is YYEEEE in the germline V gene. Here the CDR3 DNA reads TGTGCCAGCAGCTACTTTTTTACTAGCGGGGGAGTTGAGCAGTTCTTC. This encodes CASSYFFTSGGVEQFF.

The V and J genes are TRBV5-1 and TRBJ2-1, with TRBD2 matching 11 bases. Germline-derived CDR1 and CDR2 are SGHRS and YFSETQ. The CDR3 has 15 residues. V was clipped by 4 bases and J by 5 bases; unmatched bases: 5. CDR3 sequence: CASSGGLAENNEQFF. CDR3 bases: TGCGCCAGCAGCGGGGGACTAGCGGAAAACAATGAGCAGTTCTTC.

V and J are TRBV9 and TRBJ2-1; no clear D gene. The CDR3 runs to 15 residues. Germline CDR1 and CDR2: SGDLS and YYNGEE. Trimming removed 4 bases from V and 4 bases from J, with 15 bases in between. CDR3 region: CASSNLPPLYNEQFF. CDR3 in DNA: TGTGCCAGCAGCAACCTTCCTCCTCTATACAATGAGCAGTTCTTC. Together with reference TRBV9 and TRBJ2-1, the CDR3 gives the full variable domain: DSGVTQTPKHLITATGQRVTLRCSPRSGDLSVYWYQQSLDQGLQFLIQYYNGEERAKGNILERFSAQQFPDLHSELNLSSLELGDSALYFCASSNLPPLYNEQFFGPGTRLTVL.

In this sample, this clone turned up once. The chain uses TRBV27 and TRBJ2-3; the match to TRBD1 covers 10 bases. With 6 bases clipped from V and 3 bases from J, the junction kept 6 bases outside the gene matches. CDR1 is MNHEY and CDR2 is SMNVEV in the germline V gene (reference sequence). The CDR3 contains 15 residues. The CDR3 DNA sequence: TGTGCCAGCAGCCAAAGACAGGGGGCTACAGATACGCAGTATTTT. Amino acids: CASSQRQGATDTQYF.

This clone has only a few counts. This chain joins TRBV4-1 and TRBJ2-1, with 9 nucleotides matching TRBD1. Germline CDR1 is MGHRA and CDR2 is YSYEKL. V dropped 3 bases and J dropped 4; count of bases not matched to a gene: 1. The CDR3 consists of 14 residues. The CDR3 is CASSQGQGYNEQFF. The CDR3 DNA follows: TGCGCCAGCAGCCAGGGACAGGGATACAATGAGCAGTTCTTC.

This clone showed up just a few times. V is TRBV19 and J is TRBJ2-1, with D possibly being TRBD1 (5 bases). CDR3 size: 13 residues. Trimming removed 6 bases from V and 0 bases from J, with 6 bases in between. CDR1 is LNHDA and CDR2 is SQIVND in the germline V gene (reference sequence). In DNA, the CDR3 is TGTGCCAGTAGGGGGCGCTCCTACAATGAGCAGTTCTTC. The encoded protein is CASRGRSYNEQFF.

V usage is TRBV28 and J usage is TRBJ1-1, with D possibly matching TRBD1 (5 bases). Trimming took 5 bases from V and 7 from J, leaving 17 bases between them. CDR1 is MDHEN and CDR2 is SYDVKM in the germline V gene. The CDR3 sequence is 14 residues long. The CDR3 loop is CASSPSDRGFEAFF. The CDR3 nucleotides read TGTGCCAGCAGTCCTTCAGATAGGGGTTTTGAAGCTTTCTTT.

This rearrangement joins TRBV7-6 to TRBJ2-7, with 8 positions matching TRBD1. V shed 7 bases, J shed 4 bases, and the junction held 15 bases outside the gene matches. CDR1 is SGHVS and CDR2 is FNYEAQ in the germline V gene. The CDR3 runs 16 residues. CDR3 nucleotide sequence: TGTGCCAGCACCCCGACCCCGCCGGGACAGGCGTACGAGCAGTACTTC. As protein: CASTPTPPGQAYEQYF.

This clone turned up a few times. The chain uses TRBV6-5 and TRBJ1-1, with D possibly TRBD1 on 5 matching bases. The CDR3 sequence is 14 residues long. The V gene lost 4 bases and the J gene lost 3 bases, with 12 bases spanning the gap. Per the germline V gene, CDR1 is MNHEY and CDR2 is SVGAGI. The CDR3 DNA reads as TGTGCCAGCAGTTCGGAGGGGAGACACACTGAAGCTTTCTTT. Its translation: CASSSEGRHTEAFF.

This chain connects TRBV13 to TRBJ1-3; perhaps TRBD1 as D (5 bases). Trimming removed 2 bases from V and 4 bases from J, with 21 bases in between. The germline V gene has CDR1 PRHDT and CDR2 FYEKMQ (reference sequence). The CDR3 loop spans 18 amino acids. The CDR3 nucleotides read TGTGCCAGCAGCTTACGAGGGGTCGGGGGAGAATCCGGAAACACCATATATTTT. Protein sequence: CASSLRGVGGESGNTIYF.

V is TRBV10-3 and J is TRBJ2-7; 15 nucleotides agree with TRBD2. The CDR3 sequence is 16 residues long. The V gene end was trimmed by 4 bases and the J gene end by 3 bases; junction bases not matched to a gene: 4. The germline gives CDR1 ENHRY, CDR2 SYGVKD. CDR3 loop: CAISGGLAGGSYEQYF. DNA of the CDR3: TGTGCCATCAGTGGGGGACTAGCGGGAGGAAGCTACGAGCAGTACTTC.

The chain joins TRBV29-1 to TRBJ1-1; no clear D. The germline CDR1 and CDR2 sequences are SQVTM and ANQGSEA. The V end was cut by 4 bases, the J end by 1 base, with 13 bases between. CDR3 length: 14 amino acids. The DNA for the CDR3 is TGCAGCGTTGCCAACACAGAGTCGAACACTGAAGCTTTCTTT. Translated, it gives CSVANTESNTEAFF.

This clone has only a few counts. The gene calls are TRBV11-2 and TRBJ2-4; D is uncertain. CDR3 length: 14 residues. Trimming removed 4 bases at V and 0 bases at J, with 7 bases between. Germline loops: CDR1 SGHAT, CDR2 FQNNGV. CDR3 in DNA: TGTGCCAGCAGCTCGAGGCTAGCCAAAAACATTCAGTACTTC. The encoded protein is CASSSRLAKNIQYF.

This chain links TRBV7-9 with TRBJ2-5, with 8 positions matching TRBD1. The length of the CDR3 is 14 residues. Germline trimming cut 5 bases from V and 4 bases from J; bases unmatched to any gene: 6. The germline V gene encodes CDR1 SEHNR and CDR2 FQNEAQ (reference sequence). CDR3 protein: CASSRRTGTETQYF. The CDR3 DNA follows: TGTGCCAGCAGCAGGCGGACAGGGACAGAGACCCAGTACTTC.

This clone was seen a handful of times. The CDR3 sequence: CARDEKLFF. In DNA, the CDR3 is TGTGCTCGGGATGAAAAACTGTTTTTT. V gene TRBV12-5 combines with J gene TRBJ1-4; D is unclear. Germline V gene data show CDR1 as LGHNT and CDR2 as FRNRAP. The CDR3 is 9 residues long. Trimming removed 11 bases at V and 6 bases at J, with 4 bases between.

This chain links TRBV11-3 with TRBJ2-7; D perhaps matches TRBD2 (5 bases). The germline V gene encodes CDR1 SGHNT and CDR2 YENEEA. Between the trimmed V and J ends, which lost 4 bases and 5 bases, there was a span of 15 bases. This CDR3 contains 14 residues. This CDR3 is CASSSARGLHEQYF. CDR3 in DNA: TGTGCCAGCAGCTCCGCCCGGGGTCTCCACGAGCAGTACTTC.

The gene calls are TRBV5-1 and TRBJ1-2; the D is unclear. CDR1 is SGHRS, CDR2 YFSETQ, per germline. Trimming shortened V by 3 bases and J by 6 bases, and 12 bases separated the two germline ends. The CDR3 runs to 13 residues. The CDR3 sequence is CASSSAGRNGYTF. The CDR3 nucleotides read TGCGCCAGCAGCTCGGCGGGGAGAAATGGCTACACCTTC. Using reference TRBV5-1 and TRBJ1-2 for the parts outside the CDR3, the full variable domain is KAGVTQTPRYLIKTRGQQVTLSCSPISGHRSVSWYQQTPGQGLQFLFEYFSETQRNKGNFPGRFSGRQFSNSRSEMNVSTLELGDSALYLCASSSAGRNGYTFGSGTRLTVV.

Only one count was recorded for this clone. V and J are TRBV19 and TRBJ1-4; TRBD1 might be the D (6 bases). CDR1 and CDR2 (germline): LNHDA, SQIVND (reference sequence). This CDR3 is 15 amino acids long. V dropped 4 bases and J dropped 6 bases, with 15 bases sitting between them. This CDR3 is CASSTGTGTDEKLFF. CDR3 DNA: TGTGCCAGTAGTACCGGAACAGGGACCGATGAAAAACTGTTTTTT.

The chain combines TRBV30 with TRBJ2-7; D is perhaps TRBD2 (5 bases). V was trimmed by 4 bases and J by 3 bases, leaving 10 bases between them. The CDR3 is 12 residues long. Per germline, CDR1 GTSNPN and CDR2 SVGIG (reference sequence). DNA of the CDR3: TGTGCCTGGACCGGGAACAGCTACGAGCAGTACTTC. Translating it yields CAWTGNSYEQYF.

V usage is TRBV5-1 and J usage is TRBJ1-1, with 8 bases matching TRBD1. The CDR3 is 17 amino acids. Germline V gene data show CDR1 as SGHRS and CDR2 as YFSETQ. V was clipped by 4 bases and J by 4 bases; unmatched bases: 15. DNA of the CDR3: TGCGCCAGCAGCCCATGGGACAGGATCACGGCGGGCACTGAAGCTTTCTTT. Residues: CASSPWDRITAGTEAFF. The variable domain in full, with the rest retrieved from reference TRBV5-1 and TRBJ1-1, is KAGVTQTPRYLIKTRGQQVTLSCSPISGHRSVSWYQQTPGQGLQFLFEYFSETQRNKGNFPGRFSGRQFSNSRSEMNVSTLELGDSALYLCASSPWDRITAGTEAFFGQGTRLTVV.

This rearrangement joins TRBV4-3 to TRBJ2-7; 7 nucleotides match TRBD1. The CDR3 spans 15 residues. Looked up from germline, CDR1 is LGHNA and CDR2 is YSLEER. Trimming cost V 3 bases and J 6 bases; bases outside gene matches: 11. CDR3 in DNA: TGCGCCAGCAGCCAGGGATTGACAGGGTACGGCGAGCAGTACTTC. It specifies CASSQGLTGYGEQYF.

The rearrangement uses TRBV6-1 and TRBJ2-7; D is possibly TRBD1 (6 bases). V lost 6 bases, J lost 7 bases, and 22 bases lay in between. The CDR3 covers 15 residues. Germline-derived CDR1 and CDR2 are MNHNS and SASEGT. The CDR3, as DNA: TGTGCCAGCAGCCCCAGGACAGTAAGCTACGTAGAGCAGTACTTC. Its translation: CASSPRTVSYVEQYF.

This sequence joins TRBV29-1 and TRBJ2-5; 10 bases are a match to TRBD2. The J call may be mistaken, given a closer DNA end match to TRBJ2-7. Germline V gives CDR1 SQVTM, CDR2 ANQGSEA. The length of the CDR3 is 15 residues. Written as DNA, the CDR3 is TGCAGCGCCGGGCTAGCGGGAGAGACCGGTACCGAGCAGTACTTC. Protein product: CSAGLAGETGTEQYF.

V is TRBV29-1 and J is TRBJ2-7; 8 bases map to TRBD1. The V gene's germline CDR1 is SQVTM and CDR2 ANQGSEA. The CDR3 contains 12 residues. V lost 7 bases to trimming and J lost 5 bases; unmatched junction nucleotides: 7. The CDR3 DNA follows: TGCAGCGCTGGACAGGGATCAAACGAGCAGTACTTC. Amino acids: CSAGQGSNEQYF.

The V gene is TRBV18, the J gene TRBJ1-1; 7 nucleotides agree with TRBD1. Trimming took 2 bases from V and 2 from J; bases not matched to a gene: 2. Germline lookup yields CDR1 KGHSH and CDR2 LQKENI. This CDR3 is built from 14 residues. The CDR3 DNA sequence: TGTGCCAGCTCACCAACAGGGGAAAACACTGAAGCTTTCTTT. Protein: CASSPTGENTEAFF. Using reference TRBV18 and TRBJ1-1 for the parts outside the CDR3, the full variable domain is NAGVMQNPRHLVRRRGQEARLRCSPMKGHSHVYWYRQLPEEGLKFMVYLQKENIIDESGMPKERFSAEFPKEGPSILRIQQVVRGDSAAYFCASSPTGENTEAFFGQGTRLTVV.